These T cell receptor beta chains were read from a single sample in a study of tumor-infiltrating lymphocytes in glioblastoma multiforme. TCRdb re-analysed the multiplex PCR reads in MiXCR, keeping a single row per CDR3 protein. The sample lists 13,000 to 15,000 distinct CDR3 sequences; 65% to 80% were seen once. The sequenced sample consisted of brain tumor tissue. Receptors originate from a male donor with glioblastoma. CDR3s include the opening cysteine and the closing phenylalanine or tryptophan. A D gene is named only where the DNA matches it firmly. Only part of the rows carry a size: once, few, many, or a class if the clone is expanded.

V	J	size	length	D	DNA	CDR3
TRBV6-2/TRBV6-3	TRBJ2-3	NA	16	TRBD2	TGTGCCAGCAGAGATAATGGCGGGGGAAAATCAGATACGCAGTATTTT	CASRDNGGGKSDTQYF
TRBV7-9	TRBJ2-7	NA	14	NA	TGTGCCAGCAGCTTTGAGGGGGGGGGTCACGAGCAGTACTTC	CASSFEGGGHEQYF
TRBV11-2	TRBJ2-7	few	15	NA	TGTGCCAGCAGCTCTCCCGGGGCCTTCGGCTACGAGCAGTACTTC	CASSSPGAFGYEQYF
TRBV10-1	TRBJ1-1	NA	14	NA	TGCGCCAGCAGGCCACAGGGATCGAACACTGAAGCTTTCTTT	CASRPQGSNTEAFF
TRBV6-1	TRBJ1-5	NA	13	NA	TGTGCCAGCAGTGCGACAGAAAATCAGCCCCAGCATTTT	CASSATENQPQHF
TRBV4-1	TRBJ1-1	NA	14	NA	TGCGCCAGCAGCCAGGAGGATATGAACACTGAAGCTTGCTTT	CASSQEDMNTEACF
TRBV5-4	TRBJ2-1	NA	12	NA	TGTGCCAGCAGCTTGGACGATAATGAGCAGTTCTTC	CASSLDDNEQFF
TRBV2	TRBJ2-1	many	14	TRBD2	TGTGCCAGCAGTGGACTAATCGGACTAGCGACGCAGTTCTTC	CASSGLIGLATQFF
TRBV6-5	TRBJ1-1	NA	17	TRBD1	TGTGCCAGCAGGCCGGGACAGGGGGATTCGTGGAACACTGAAGCTTTCTTT	CASRPGQGDSWNTEAFF
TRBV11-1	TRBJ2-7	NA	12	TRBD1	TGTGCTAGCAGCGGACAGGGGCACGAGCAGTATTTC	CASSGQGHEQYF
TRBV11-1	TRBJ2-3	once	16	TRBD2	TGTTCCATCAGCTTAGTACTAGCGGGGAGCACAGATACGCAGTATTTT	CSISLVLAGSTDTQYF
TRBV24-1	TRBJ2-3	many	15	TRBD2	TGTGCCACCAGTGATCCGGGACTAGACACAGATACGCAGTATTTT	CATSDPGLDTDTQYF
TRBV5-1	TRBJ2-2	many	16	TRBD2	TGCGCCAGCAGCTTCGGGACTAGCACGAACACCGGGGAGCTGTTTTTT	CASSFGTSTNTGELFF
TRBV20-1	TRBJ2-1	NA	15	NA	TGCAGTGCTACCCTGGACTATCGCAGGGGCCCTGAGCAGTTCTTC	CSATLDYRRGPEQFF
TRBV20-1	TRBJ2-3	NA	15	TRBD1	TGCAATGCCCTTCGGACAGGGACGACCCTTAGTACGCAGTATTTT	CNALRTGTTLSTQYF
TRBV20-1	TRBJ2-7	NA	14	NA	TGCAGTGCTAGAAACCTAGAGGACAAGCGGGAGCAGTACTTC	CSARNLEDKREQYF
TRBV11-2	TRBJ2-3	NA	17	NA	TGTGCCAGCAGCTTAGATCTGACAGGCTTTAGCACAGATACGCAGTATTTT	CASSLDLTGFSTDTQYF
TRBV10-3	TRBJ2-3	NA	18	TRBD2	TGTGCCATCAGTTCTGGGACTAGCGTGAGGGGAGATGCAGATACGCGGTACTTT	CAISSGTSVRGDADTRYF
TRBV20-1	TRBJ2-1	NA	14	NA	TGCAGTGCTAGGTACTGGTGCCCCTACAATGAGCAGTTCTTC	CSARYWCPYNEQFF
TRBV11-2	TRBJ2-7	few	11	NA	TGTGCCAGCAGCCAGACTCTCGAGCAGTACTTC	CASSQTLEQYF
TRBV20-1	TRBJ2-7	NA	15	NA	TGCAGTGCTCGAGAGGGATTGGGTGTGGCCTACGAGCAGTACTTC	CSAREGLGVAYEQYF
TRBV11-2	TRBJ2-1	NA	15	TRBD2	TGTGCCAGCAGTCCCGGGACTAGCTTTTACAATGAGCAGTTCTTC	CASSPGTSFYNEQFF
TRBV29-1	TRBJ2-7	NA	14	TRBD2	TGCAGAGCCGCAGGGCTAGCGGGGGACTACGAGCGGTACTTC	CRAAGLAGDYERYF
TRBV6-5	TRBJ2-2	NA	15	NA	TGTGCCAGCAGACCCCCGGGACTGAACACCGGGGAGCTGTTTTTT	CASRPPGLNTGELFF
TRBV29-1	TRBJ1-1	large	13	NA	TGCAGCGTTGAACATTCCAGCAACACTGAAGCTTTCTTT	CSVEHSSNTEAFF
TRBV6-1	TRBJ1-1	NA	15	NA	TGTGCCAGCAGTGAAATTGGGTCCGGAGGACAGGAAGCTTTCTTT	CASSEIGSGGQEAFF
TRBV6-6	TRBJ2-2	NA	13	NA	TGTGCCAGCAAATTATCGAACACCGGGGAGCTGTTTTTT	CASKLSNTGELFF
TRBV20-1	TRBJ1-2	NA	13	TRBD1	TGCAGTGTTAGTCACAGGGGCTTAGATGGCTACACCTTC	CSVSHRGLDGYTF
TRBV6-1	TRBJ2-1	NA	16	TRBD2	TGTGCCGGCAAGGGCCGGGTAGCGGGAGGGTCATATGAGCAGTTCTTC	CAGKGRVAGGSYEQFF
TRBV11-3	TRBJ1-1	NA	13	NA	TGTGCCAGCAGCTCAAAACAGGGCACTGAAGCTTTCTTT	CASSSKQGTEAFF
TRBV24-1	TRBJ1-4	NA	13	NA	TGTGCCACCAGTGAATTGGCAGGAGGAAAACTGTTTTTT	CATSELAGGKLFF
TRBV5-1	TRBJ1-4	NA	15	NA	TGCGCCAGCAGCCCCGGAACAGGGTTACGAGAAGAACTGTTTTTT	CASSPGTGLREELFF
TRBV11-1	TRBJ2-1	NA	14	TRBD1	TGTGCCAGCAGCCCCAGGACAGGGGGCGGTGAGCAGTTCTTC	CASSPRTGGGEQFF
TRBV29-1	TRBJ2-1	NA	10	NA	TGCAGCGTGTGGTACAATGAGCAGTTCTTC	CSVWYNEQFF
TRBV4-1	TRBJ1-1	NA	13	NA	TGCGCCAGCGGCCAGGAGATTTGGACTGAAGCTTTCTTT	CASGQEIWTEAFF
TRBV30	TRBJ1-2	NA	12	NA	TGTGCCTGGAGTTTCCGGGACTATGGCTACACCTTC	CAWSFRDYGYTF
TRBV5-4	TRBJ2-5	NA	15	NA	TGTGCCAGCAGCTTGGTAGCAGGGAACCAAGAGACCCAGTACTTC	CASSLVAGNQETQYF
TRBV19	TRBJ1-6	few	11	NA	TGTGCCAGTAGTAATAATTCACCCCTCCACTTT	CASSNNSPLHF
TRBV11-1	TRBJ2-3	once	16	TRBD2	TGTGCCAGCAGCCTAGGACTAGCGTGGAGCACAGATACGCAGTACTTT	CASSLGLAWSTDTQYF